This TCR beta chain was captured in a study of neurological immune-mediated disorders. Whole-study results and caveats: None of the CDR3 amino acid sequences found in expanded clones was shared across subjects. This suggests that the TCR-beta repertoires were private in all groups.

The unsorted libraries had their origin in 2 million PBMCs stored at -80 C. Each TCR transcript was tagged with a 10-nucleotide random UMI during 5'RACE. TCRdb redid the calling of the 5' RACE reads with MiXCR, one entry per CDR3 protein. The sample consists of approximately 48,000 distinct CDR3 sequences, approximately 10% of them appearing once. In its sample, this clonotype was seen many times. Its antigen is not known. Material: PBMCs. The clonotype originates from a man between 65 and 79 years old with HTLV-1-associated myelopathy (HAM/TSP).

For the CDR3, the DNA is TGCAGCGTTGTCATATTCAATGAGCAGTTCTTC. Protein product: CSVVIFNEQFF. The chain combines TRBV29-1 with TRBJ2-1; no firm D call. The V and J ends lost 4 bases and 6 bases respectively, with 7 bases between them. The CDR3 extends over 11 amino acids. Germline CDR1 is SQVTM and CDR2 is ANQGSEA.